These 27 T cell receptor beta chains were sequenced from one sample in a study of tumor and adjacent non-tumor tissue in lung cancer. No cell sorting was done before RNA was extracted from the tissue. Three rounds of nested PCR, following a modified ARM-PCR protocol, produced the TCRbeta library. TCRdb itself ran the multiplex PCR reads through MiXCR, one entry per CDR3 protein. The table includes 100,000 to 150,000 distinct CDR3 sequences, about 66% detected once. Sequenced input: lung tumor tissue. These receptors came from a man aged 25 to 45 with non-small cell lung cancer.

Remarks on this clonotype: A much larger clonotype is one base distant, so this may be a read error. The chain employs TRBV6-2 or TRBV6-3 and TRBJ2-5; TRBD2 is a possible D gene (5 bases). The CDR3 runs to 12 residues. Trimming pared 6 bases from V and 10 bases from J, leaving 15 bases between. Per germline, CDR1 MNHEY and CDR2 SVGEGT. This CDR3 reads CASRPDVGSQYF. The CDR3 nucleotides are TGTGCCAGCAGGCCGGACGTTGGGAGCCAGTACTTC.

The V gene is TRBV30, the J gene TRBJ1-2, with 8 bases identical to TRBD1. CDR1 GTSNPN and CDR2 SVGIG come from the germline V gene (reference sequence). V was clipped by 5 bases and J by 5 bases; unmatched bases: 10. This CDR3 is built from 14 residues. The CDR3 nucleotides are TGTGCCTGGGGGCCTCAGGGGGCCCTATATGGCTACACCTTC. As protein: CAWGPQGALYGYTF.

The genes are TRBV11-2 and TRBJ2-7; weak D call: TRBD1 (5 bases). Germline V gene lookup returns CDR1 SGHAT and CDR2 FQNNGV. The CDR3 spans 13 residues. Deletions cut 5 bases from V and 5 bases from J, with 13 bases between. In DNA, the CDR3 is TGTGCCAGCAGCCTCATTAGGGGCCACGAGCAGTACTTC. Protein sequence: CASSLIRGHEQYF.

This clonotype was seen many times. This chain joins TRBV20-1 and TRBJ2-5; 11 nucleotides match TRBD2. Germline CDR1 reads DFQATT; CDR2 reads SNEGSKA (reference sequence). CDR3 length: 15 residues. The junction had 11 bases not matched to a gene; V was cut back by 6 bases and J by 5 bases. The CDR3 bases are TGCAGTGCCTTGGGGACTAGCGGCCCCAGGGAGACCCAGTACTTC. The encoded protein is CSALGTSGPRETQYF.

Here the CDR3 DNA reads TGTGCCAGCAGCTTGGACAGACTAGCCAACACCGGGGAGCTGTTTTTT. Protein sequence: CASSLDRLANTGELFF. This chain links TRBV5-6 with TRBJ2-2; TRBD2 agrees at 7 bases. The CDR3 consists of 16 residues. V gave up 0 bases and J gave up 2 bases; unmatched junction bases: 4. In germline, CDR1 is SGHDT, CDR2 YYEEEE.

On this clonotype itself: At one end, the junction sequence differs from germline, possibly due to a read error. V usage is TRBV7-8 and J usage is TRBJ2-3; no clear D. There are 12 residues in the CDR3. Germline V CDR1 and CDR2: SGHVS, FQNEAQ. In DNA form, the CDR3 reads TGTGCCTGCAGCTTAGCCTCAGATACGCAGTATTTT. It yields the protein CACSLASDTQYF.

Details on this clonotype: This may be a read error, as it is one base from a much larger clone. The V call is TRBV10-3, the J call TRBJ2-7; D is possibly TRBD1 (5 bases). Germline V gene data show CDR1 as ENHRY and CDR2 as SYGVKD. The CDR3 extends over 14 amino acids. The chain's CDR3 is CAISATDISYEHYF. CDR3 nucleotide sequence: TGTGCCATCAGTGCAACGGACATCTCCTACGAGCACTACTTC.

The chain links TRBV4-1 to TRBJ1-1; TRBD1 is a possible D gene (5 bases). This CDR3 comprises 16 residues. Germline CDR1 MGHRA, CDR2 YSYEKL. V was cut by 8 bases and J by 0 bases, with 19 bases left in between. CDR3 region: CASGTRVGHLNTEAFF. CDR3 in DNA: TGCGCCAGCGGCACGAGGGTAGGACATCTGAACACTGAAGCTTTCTTT.

Comments on this clonotype: This could be a read error, since a much larger clone is one nucleotide away. The J gene is TRBJ2-3, the V gene TRBV6-2 or TRBV6-3, with D tentatively TRBD2 (6 bases). The CDR3 is 13 amino acids. CDR1 is MNHEY, CDR2 SVGEGT, per germline. In DNA form, the CDR3 reads TGTGCCATCCGGGGTACTAGCACAGTTACGCAGTATTTT. This codes for CAIRGTSTVTQYF.

As regards this clonotype: This may stem from a read error, because a much larger clone lies one nucleotide away. The chain couples TRBV12-3 or TRBV12-4 to TRBJ1-2, with no clear D. The CDR3 runs 12 residues. As DNA, the CDR3 is TGTACCAGCAGTTTAGGTGGGAGCGGCTACACCTTC. Amino acids: CTSSLGGSGYTF.

As regards this clonotype: One end of the junction is discordant with germline, which a read error may explain. The gene calls are TRBV4-1 and TRBJ1-2; tentatively, D is TRBD1 (6 bases). From germline, CDR1 is MGHRA and CDR2 YSYEKL. The CDR3 loop spans 18 amino acids. The CDR3 is CASSQDSTGTRSLYVYTF. The CDR3 coding sequence is TGCGCCAGCAGCCAGGATTCAACCGGGACAAGAAGTCTCTATGTCTACACCTTC.

In regard to this clonotype: This may arise from a read error, as a much more abundant clone is one base away. The chain has TRBV7-3 and TRBJ2-5, with D possibly being TRBD1 (6 bases). Between the trimmed V and J ends, which lost 1 base and 0 bases, there was a span of 12 bases. The CDR3 runs 16 residues. From germline, CDR1 is SGHTA and CDR2 FQGTGA. The CDR3 region has the DNA TGTGCCAGCAGCTTAAATCAGGGGCAGCACCAAGAGACCCAGTACTTC. Its protein product is CASSLNQGQHQETQYF.

In the case of this clonotype: This CDR3 is missing its conserved last phenylalanine or tryptophan, likely due to a read error. CDR3: CASSRTSGSYEQYC. The CDR3 DNA reads as TGTGCCAGCAGCCGGACTAGCGGGTCCTACGAGCAGTACTGC. This chain connects TRBV7-8 to TRBJ2-7; 11 bases match TRBD2. The CDR3 extends over 14 amino acids. Germline trimming cut 5 bases from V and 1 base from J; bases unmatched to any gene: 1. Germline V gene lookup returns CDR1 SGHVS and CDR2 FQNEAQ.

Turning to this clonotype: Possible read error: a much larger clone is one base away. The chain couples TRBV6-6 to TRBJ1-2; D unresolved. Per germline, CDR1 MNHNY and CDR2 SVGAGI (reference sequence). CDR3 length: 11 residues. The CDR3 loop is CTTHTGYGYTF. The CDR3 DNA follows: TGTACCACCCACACCGGATATGGCTACACCTTC.

Comment on this clonotype: This may arise from a read error, as a much more abundant clone is one base away. This chain connects TRBV12-3 or TRBV12-4 to TRBJ2-7, with D tentatively TRBD1 (5 bases). CDR3 length: 12 residues. V lost 10 bases and J lost 7, with 17 bases in between. The CDR3: CATGWGRWEQYF. The DNA for the CDR3 is TGTGCCACAGGATGGGGCCGATGGGAGCAGTACTTC.

A remark on this clonotype: A much larger clone differs from this one at a single base, so this may be a read error. DNA of the CDR3: TGCAGTGTTAGAGATCGCCAGGGCCTAAATTCACCCCTCCACTTT. It encodes CSVRDRQGLNSPLHF. The J gene is TRBJ1-6, the V gene TRBV20-1; D may be TRBD1 (5 bases). From germline, CDR1 is DFQATT and CDR2 SNEGSKA (reference sequence). The CDR3 consists of 15 residues.

This clonotype was seen at least ten times. The chain has TRBV6-5 and TRBJ2-5, with 8 bases fitting TRBD1. V shed 6 bases and J 3 bases; nucleotides not matched to a gene: 3. There are 13 residues in the CDR3. Looked up from germline, CDR1 is MNHEY and CDR2 is SVGAGI. The DNA for the CDR3 is TGTGCCAGCAGGCCAGGGGGCAAAGAGACCCAGTACTTC. This sequence encodes CASRPGGKETQYF.

A remark on this clonotype: With a much larger clone just one base away, this may be a read error. V gene TRBV6-5 combines with J gene TRBJ2-5; 10 bases agree with TRBD1. Per the germline V gene, CDR1 is MNHEY and CDR2 is SVGAGI. V shed 6 bases, J shed 5 bases, and the junction held 6 bases outside the gene matches. The CDR3 spans 14 residues. The CDR3, as DNA: TGTGCCAGCAGCCGGGACAGGGGTGACGAGACCCAGTACTTC. This translates into CASSRDRGDETQYF.

With respect to this clonotype: A junction boundary mismatches the germline segment, possibly from a read error. The rearrangement links TRBV11-3 to TRBJ2-3; weak D call: TRBD1 (5 bases). The germline V gene has CDR1 SGHNT and CDR2 YENEEA. The CDR3 has 15 amino acids. CDR3 amino acids: CSSSLVVGATDTQYF. The DNA of the CDR3 is TGTTCCAGCAGCTTAGTAGTAGGGGCCACAGATACGCAGTATTTT.

In regard to this clonotype: This may be a read error, as it is one base from a much larger clone. This chain uses TRBV6-5 with TRBJ2-1, with a tentative D call TRBD2 (6 bases). This CDR3 spans 15 amino acids. Germline assignment: CDR1 MNHEY and CDR2 SVGAGI. CDR3 sequence: CTSSYSGLVSNEQFF. The CDR3 nucleotides read TGTACCAGCAGTTACTCGGGACTCGTGAGCAATGAGCAGTTCTTC.

A note on this clonotype: Germline is not matched at one junction end, which may reflect a read error. The V and J genes are TRBV6-6 and TRBJ2-2, with 7 bases matching TRBD2. Germline loops: CDR1 MNHNY, CDR2 SVGAGI (reference sequence). The CDR3 is 16 residues long. The CDR3 coding sequence is TGTGCCAGCAGTTACGACCTAGCGGAAAGCACCGGGGAGCTATTTTTT. It translates to CASSYDLAESTGELFF.

The chain is built from TRBV15 and TRBJ1-5, with a weak D call TRBD2 (6 bases). The closer fit of TRBJ2-3 to the DNA end suggests the J call may be wrong. The germline gives CDR1 LNHNV, CDR2 YYDKDF (reference sequence). The CDR3 has 15 residues. CDR3 region: CATRVGHTSNQPQYF. The DNA of the CDR3 is TGTGCCACCAGGGTCGGTCACACTAGCAATCAGCCCCAGTATTTT.

Notes on this clonotype: A read error is possible here, since a much larger clone lies one base away. The rearrangement uses TRBV20-1 and TRBJ2-5; 8 bases agree with TRBD2. V dropped 0 bases and J dropped 1; count of bases not matched to a gene: 7. The CDR3 spans 16 residues. CDR1 is DFQATT, CDR2 SNEGSKA, per germline (reference sequence). CDR3 nucleotides: TGCAGTGCTAGAGATGGGATAGCGGGGACCCAAGAGACCCAGTACTTC. It is translated as CSARDGIAGTQETQYF.

Note on this clonotype: This may be a read error, as it is one base from a much larger clone. The chain combines TRBV20-1 with TRBJ2-5; unclear D gene. Looked up from germline, CDR1 is DFQATT and CDR2 is SNEGSKA (reference sequence). Between the trimmed V and J ends, which lost 0 bases and 9 bases, there was a span of 11 bases. CDR3 length equals 12 residues. This chain's CDR3 is CSARDGNVAQYF. The CDR3 DNA sequence: TGCAGTGCTAGAGATGGGAATGTGGCCCAGTACTTC.

This clonotype appeared once. The junction does not match germline at one end; this may be a read error. J is TRBJ2-3 and V is TRBV11-2; D is perhaps TRBD2 (6 bases). CDR1 SGHAT and CDR2 FQNNGV come from the germline V gene. This CDR3 has 14 amino acids. The CDR3 protein is CASNRLGGTDTQYF. The CDR3 bases are TGTGCAAGCAACCGACTAGGCGGCACAGATACGCAGTATTTT.

V is TRBV11-2 and J is TRBJ2-7; 8 bases match TRBD1. Germline trimming cut 7 bases from V and 1 base from J; bases unmatched to any gene: 3. The CDR3 runs 13 residues. In germline, CDR1 is SGHAT, CDR2 FQNNGV. CDR3 nucleotides: TGTGCCAGCATCAACAGGGGGTCCTACGAGCAGTACTTC. As protein: CASINRGSYEQYF.

This chain uses TRBV30 with TRBJ1-3; D is ambiguous. The CDR3 has 13 amino acids. Germline V CDR1 and CDR2: GTSNPN, SVGIG (reference sequence). V lost 5 bases, J lost 1 base, and 9 bases lay in between. The CDR3 coding sequence is TGTGCCTGGGACGTAACTTCTGGAAACACCATATATTTT. It codes for CAWDVTSGNTIYF.